The 10 T cell receptor beta chains in this list originate from one sample, sequenced in a study of blood T cell repertoires in COVID-19. Sequencing was performed with immunoSEQ multiplex PCR; in TCRdb, only in-frame clones are kept and a portion is missing. The sample gives 90,000 or so clones, 87% of which show up once; about 17% is in the top ten. Sequencing was done on a sample of peripheral blood. These TCRs come from a woman aged 55-70 years with COVID-19, enrolled during active disease.

The V gene is TRBV4-2, the J gene TRBJ2-7; the D is unclear. The V gene's germline CDR1 is LGHNA and CDR2 YNFKEQ. The germline V and J ends were trimmed by 3 bases and 7 bases, with 19 bases remaining between them. This CDR3 has 15 residues. The CDR3 reads CASSQALGETGEQYF. The CDR3 region has the DNA TGTGCCAGCAGCCAGGCCCTTGGAGAGACTGGGGAGCAGTACTTC.

The chain carries TRBV4-1 and TRBJ2-2, with 8 bases identical to TRBD1. Germline assignment: CDR1 MGHRA and CDR2 YSYEKL. The CDR3 runs to 14 residues. V dropped 2 bases and J dropped 6; count of bases not matched to a gene: 2. CDR3: CASSQQQGAGELFF. The CDR3 nucleotides read TGCGCCAGCAGCCAACAACAGGGGGCCGGGGAGCTGTTTTTT.

This clone came up once. The V and J genes are TRBV19 and TRBJ1-5; the match to TRBD1 covers 10 bases. The germline V gene encodes CDR1 LNHDA and CDR2 SQIVND (reference sequence). The CDR3 is 17 residues long. J gave up 3 bases and V 7 bases, and 12 bases lay outside the gene matches. The CDR3 protein is CASTMYGTGVDNQPQHF. As DNA, the CDR3 is TGTGCCAGTACCATGTACGGGACAGGGGTTGACAATCAGCCCCAGCATTTT.

The rearrangement joins TRBV2 to TRBJ1-5; 7 positions match TRBD1. The CDR3 length is 14 residues. Germline-derived CDR1 and CDR2 are SNHLY and FYNNEI. V lost 1 base to trimming and J lost 5 bases; unmatched junction nucleotides: 2. Here the CDR3 reads CASSEVQGYQPQHF. CDR3 bases: TGTGCCAGCAGTGAAGTACAGGGGTATCAGCCCCAGCATTTT.

This sequence joins TRBV30 and TRBJ2-1; 9 nucleotides agree with TRBD1. Trimming removed 7 bases from V and 8 bases from J; junction bases left unmatched: 9. Per germline, CDR1 GTSNPN and CDR2 SVGIG (reference sequence). The CDR3 spans 13 residues. The CDR3: CAYRDRVFYEQFF. The CDR3, as DNA: TGTGCCTACCGGGACAGGGTTTTCTATGAGCAGTTCTTC.

The V gene is TRBV6-1, the J gene TRBJ2-1; D is perhaps TRBD2 (7 bases). Trimming shortened V by 2 bases and J by 7 bases, and 18 bases separated the two germline ends. The germline CDR1 and CDR2 sequences are MNHNS and SASEGT. The CDR3 consists of 16 residues. The CDR3 reads CASSERGAGMRNEQFF. CDR3 in DNA: TGTGCCAGCAGTGAACGGGGGGCCGGTATGAGGAATGAGCAGTTCTTC.

The chain employs TRBV6-5 and TRBJ2-7; 11 nucleotides match TRBD1. The CDR3 sequence is 14 residues long. Losses at the gene ends were 7 bases for V and 2 bases for J; bases not matched to a gene: 4. Germline CDR1 is MNHEY and CDR2 is SVGAGI. This CDR3 reads CASKLDRGPYEQYF. CDR3 nucleotide sequence: TGTGCCAGCAAACTGGACAGGGGGCCCTACGAGCAGTACTTC.

The rearrangement uses TRBV4-3 and TRBJ2-1; D is perhaps TRBD1 (5 bases). The CDR3 contains 14 residues. Per germline, CDR1 LGHNA and CDR2 YSLEER. Deletions cut 5 bases from V and 4 bases from J, with 12 bases between. CDR3 DNA: TGCGCCAGCAGCGTGGGAAGGGGATACAATGAGCAGTTCTTC. It translates to CASSVGRGYNEQFF.

This clone was picked up one time. The gene calls are TRBV16 and TRBJ2-5; D unresolved. This CDR3 has 14 amino acids. CDR1 is KGHSY and CDR2 is FQNENV in the germline V gene. The V gene lost 0 bases and the J gene lost 4 bases, with 9 bases spanning the gap. In DNA form, the CDR3 reads TGTGCCAGCAGCCAATCGAGTCTTAGAGAGACCCAGTACTTC. This sequence encodes CASSQSSLRETQYF.

The chain has TRBV9 and TRBJ1-4, with D tentatively TRBD1 (5 bases). Trimming removed 4 bases at V and 3 bases at J, with 13 bases between. CDR3 size: 15 residues. Germline V CDR1 and CDR2: SGDLS, YYNGEE. CDR3 region: CASSKQGAANEKLFF. CDR3 DNA sequence: TGTGCCAGCAGCAAGCAGGGTGCTGCTAATGAAAAACTGTTTTTT.